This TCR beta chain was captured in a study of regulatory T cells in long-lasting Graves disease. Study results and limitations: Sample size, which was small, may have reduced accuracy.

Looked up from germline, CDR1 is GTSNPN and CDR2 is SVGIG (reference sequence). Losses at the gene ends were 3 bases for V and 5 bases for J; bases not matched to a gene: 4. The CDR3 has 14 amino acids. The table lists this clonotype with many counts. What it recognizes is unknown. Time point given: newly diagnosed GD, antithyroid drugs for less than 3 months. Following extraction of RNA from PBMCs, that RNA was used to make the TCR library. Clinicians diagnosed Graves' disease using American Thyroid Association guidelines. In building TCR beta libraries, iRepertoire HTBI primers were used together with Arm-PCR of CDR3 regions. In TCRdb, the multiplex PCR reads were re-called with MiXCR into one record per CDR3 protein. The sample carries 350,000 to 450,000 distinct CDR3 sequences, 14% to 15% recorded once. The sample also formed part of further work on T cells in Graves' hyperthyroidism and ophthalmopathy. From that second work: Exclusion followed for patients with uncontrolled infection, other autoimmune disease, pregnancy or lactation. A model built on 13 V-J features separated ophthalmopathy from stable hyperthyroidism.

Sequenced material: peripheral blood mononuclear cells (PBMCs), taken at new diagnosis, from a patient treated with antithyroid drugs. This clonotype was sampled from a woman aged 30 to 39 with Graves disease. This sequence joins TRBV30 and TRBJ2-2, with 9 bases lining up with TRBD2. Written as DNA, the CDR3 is TGTGCCTGGAGGGGCGGGAGGGATACCGGGGAGCTGTTTTTT. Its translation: CAWRGGRDTGELFF.